The clone carrying this T cell receptor beta chain was observed at least ten times. Its matching antigen is unknown. This specimen belongs to a study of human T cells and chemical hapten exposure. Study-wide points: Among expanded TCRs, significantly more large CDR3 similarity clusters formed than among controls. Donors had alopecia, so their immune response may differ from healthy people's.

The V end was cut by 7 bases, the J end by 5 bases, with 15 bases between. This CDR3 is built from 14 residues. Germline V CDR1 and CDR2: DFQATT, SNEGSKA (reference sequence). During construction of the library, unique molecular identifiers were attached to individual cDNA molecules for quantitative, reproducible TCR counting. TCRdb processed the RACE reads anew with MiXCR; each CDR3 protein has one entry. Among fewer than 500,000 distinct CDR3 sequences, nearly 5% were seen once, and the ten largest hold approximately 2.5%. Regarding time point: patch test 1, 2 weeks after DPC sensitization. Treatment defined: therapeutic diphenylcyclopropenone sensitization with weekly scalp DPC. Total RNA was isolated from unfractionated whole blood.

The rearrangement uses TRBV20-1 and TRBJ1-6; unclear D gene. The sequenced sample was whole blood, obtained in connection with sensitization to the hapten diphenylcyclopropenone (DPC). The sequence was obtained from a woman aged 50 to 65 with alopecia areata. Some clones in this sample may be carry-over from other donors' samples. The CDR3 DNA reads TGCAGTGTGCCAGACCGAAGACATAATTCACCCCTCCACTTT. Translated: CSVPDRRHNSPLHF.